The 4 T cell receptor beta chains below all came from one sample that was sequenced in a study of blood T cells in healthy people across ages. The authors ran a second PCR of roughly 6 to 12 cycles using a sample-barcoded 5' primer and a J-beta primer mix. Each CDR3 protein gets one entry after TCRdb re-called the 5' RACE reads with MiXCR. The sample holds approximately 760,000 distinct CDR3 sequences; roughly 25% are singletons and the top ten take 9.4%. This sample was shared with a second study, whose subject was T cells of mothers and their children.

Material for sequencing was blood. The source of these receptors is a boy under 18 in good health.

CDR3 loop: CAITGQLYNEQFF. In DNA form, the CDR3 reads TGTGCCATCACGGGACAGCTTTACAATGAGCAGTTCTTC. V and J are TRBV10-3 and TRBJ2-1, with 7 bases lining up with TRBD1. This CDR3 has 13 residues. The V gene end was trimmed by 7 bases and the J gene end by 4 bases; junction bases not matched to a gene: 4. CDR1 and CDR2 (germline): ENHRY, SYGVKD.

The J gene is TRBJ2-3, the V gene TRBV7-2, with D maybe TRBD2 (7 bases). CDR1 is SGHTA and CDR2 is FQGNSA in the germline V gene. V dropped 2 bases and J dropped 7 bases, with 13 bases sitting between them. CDR3 length: 14 residues. Written as DNA, the CDR3 is TGTGCCAGCAGCTTACGGGGGGCCAACAATACGCAGTATTTT. It translates to CASSLRGANNTQYF.

This clonotype turned up a few times. This sequence joins TRBV4-3 and TRBJ1-3, with D unresolved. Per the germline V gene, CDR1 is LGHNA and CDR2 is YSLEER. This CDR3 is built from 15 residues. V dropped 0 bases and J dropped 4 bases, with 10 bases sitting between them. The CDR3 DNA reads as TGCGCCAGCAGCCAAGATAGGGCGGGAGGAAACACCATATATTTT. This translates into CASSQDRAGGNTIYF.

Only a few counts were recorded for this clonotype. The chain employs TRBV29-1 and TRBJ2-5; the D is unclear. The DNA end is more similar to TRBJ2-1, so the J call may be wrong. The CDR3 is 12 residues long. Looked up from germline, CDR1 is SQVTM and CDR2 is ANQGSEA. CDR3 protein: CSVEGVGNEQFF. The DNA of the CDR3 is TGCAGCGTTGAAGGGGTAGGCAATGAGCAGTTCTTC.